This T cell receptor (beta chain) derives from a study of identifying expanded T cells in peripheral blood. This clone was detected only once. The antigen remains unidentified. Assay: immunoSEQ multiplex PCR; the TCRdb copy retains only in-frame clones and omits some. Counted here are some 95,000 clones, around 88% occurring once; the ten biggest clones make up roughly 5.3%. CDR3 length equals 14 residues. V was pared by 6 bases and J by 7 bases, with 21 bases between. CDR1 and CDR2 from the germline V gene are SQVTM and ANQGSEA. Study-wide results and limits: Roughly two-week clone count variance significantly increased as total template count grew.

Collection occurred without any documented infections or immune events in donors. The receptor comes from a person between 18 and 75 years old in good health. Sequenced sample: blood. This chain uses TRBV29-1 with TRBJ1-2, with D possibly matching TRBD1 (5 bases). Here the CDR3 reads CSVDDRTLLSGYTF. CDR3 in DNA: TGCAGCGTAGACGACAGAACCTTACTCTCTGGCTACACCTTC.